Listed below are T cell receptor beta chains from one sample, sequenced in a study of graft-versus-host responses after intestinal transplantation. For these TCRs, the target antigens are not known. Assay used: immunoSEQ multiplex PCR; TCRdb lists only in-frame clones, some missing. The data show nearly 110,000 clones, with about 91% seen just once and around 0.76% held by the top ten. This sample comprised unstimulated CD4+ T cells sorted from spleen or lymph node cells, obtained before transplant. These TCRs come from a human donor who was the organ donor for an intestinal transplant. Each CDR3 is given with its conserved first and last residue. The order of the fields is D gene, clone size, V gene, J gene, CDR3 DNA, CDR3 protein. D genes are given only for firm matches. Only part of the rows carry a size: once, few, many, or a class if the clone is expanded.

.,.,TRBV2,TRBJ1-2,TGTGCCACTAGGGGGACGCTTGGGAATGGCTACACCTTC,CATRGTLGNGYTF
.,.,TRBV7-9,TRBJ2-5,TGTGCCAGCAGCTTAGACAGGGAGACCCAGTACTTC,CASSLDRETQYF
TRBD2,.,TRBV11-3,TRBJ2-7,TGTGCCAGCAGCTTAGATGGGAGCGGGAGCTTCTACGAGCAGTACTTC,CASSLDGSGSFYEQYF
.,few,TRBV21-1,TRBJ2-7,TGTGCCAGCAGCAAAGGGACAGCAATTTACGAGCAGTACTTC,CASSKGTAIYEQYF
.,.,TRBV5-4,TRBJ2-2,TGTGCCAGCAGCTGGGGACGGGAGACGACCGGGGAGCTGTTTTTT,CASSWGRETTGELFF
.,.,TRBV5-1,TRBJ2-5,TGCGCCAGCAGCTTGGCCCCAGAGCAGAACCAAGAGACCCAGTACTTC,CASSLAPEQNQETQYF
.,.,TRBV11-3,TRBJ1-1,TGTGCCAGCAGCTTATCGGCAGGGTGGAAGAACACTGAAGCTTTCTTT,CASSLSAGWKNTEAFF
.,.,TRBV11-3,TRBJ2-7,TGTGCCAGCAGCCCCATCCGGGGCGAGCAGTACTTC,CASSPIRGEQYF
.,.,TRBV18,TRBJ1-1,TGTGCCAGCGTCAGGGGTATCGACACTGAAGCTTTCTTT,CASVRGIDTEAFF
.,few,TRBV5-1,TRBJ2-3,TGCGCCAGCAGCTTAACAGATACGCAGTATTTT,CASSLTDTQYF
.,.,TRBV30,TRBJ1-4,TGTGCCTGTTCAGGGTTTAGAGGAGAAAAACTGTTTTTT,CACSGFRGEKLFF
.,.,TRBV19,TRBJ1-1,TGTGCCAGTAGTCCCCAACAGGGAAACACTGAAGCTTTCTTT,CASSPQQGNTEAFF
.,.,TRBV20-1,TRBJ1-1,TGCAAAGGGACCGAGGGGACTGAAGCTTTCTTT,CKGTEGTEAFF
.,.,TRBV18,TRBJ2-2,TGTGCCAGCTCACCTTCAGGGTCGAGCCCCGGGGAGCTGTTTTTT,CASSPSGSSPGELFF
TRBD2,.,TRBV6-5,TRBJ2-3,TGTGCCAGCAGCCAAGTAGCCGCGGGAGAAGATACGCAGTATTTT,CASSQVAAGEDTQYF
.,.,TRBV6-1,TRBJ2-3,TGTGCCAGCAGCGAGACACAGCACACAGATACGCAGTATTTT,CASSETQHTDTQYF
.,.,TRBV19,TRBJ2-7,TGTGCCAGTAGGACCGGGACTCCCTTCGGGAGCGAGCAGTACTTC,CASRTGTPFGSEQYF
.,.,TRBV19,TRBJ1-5,TGTGCCAGTAGTATAGATCTGACGGTCTATAGCAATCAGCCCCAGCATTTT,CASSIDLTVYSNQPQHF
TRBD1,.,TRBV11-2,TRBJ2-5,TGTGCCAGCAGCCCGCTGGACAGGGTCCAAGAGACCCAGTACTTC,CASSPLDRVQETQYF